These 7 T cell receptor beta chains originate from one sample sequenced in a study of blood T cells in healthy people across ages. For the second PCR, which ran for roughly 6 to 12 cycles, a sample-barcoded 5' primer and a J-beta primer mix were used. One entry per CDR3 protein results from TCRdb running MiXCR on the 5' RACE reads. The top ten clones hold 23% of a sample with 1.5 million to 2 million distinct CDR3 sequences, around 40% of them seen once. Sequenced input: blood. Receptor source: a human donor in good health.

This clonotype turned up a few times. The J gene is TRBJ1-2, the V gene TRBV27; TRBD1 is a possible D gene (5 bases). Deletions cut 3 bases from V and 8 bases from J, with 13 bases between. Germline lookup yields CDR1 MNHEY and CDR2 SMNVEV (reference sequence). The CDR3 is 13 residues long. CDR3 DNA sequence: TGTGCCAGCAGTTTCGGGGGTTTTTGGGGCTACACCTTC. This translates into CASSFGGFWGYTF.

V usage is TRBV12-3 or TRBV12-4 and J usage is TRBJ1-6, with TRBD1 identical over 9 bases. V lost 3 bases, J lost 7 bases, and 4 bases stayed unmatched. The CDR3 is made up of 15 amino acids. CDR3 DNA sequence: TGTGCCAGCAGTTTCGGCGGACAGGGGAATTCACCCCTCCACTTT. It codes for CASSFGGQGNSPLHF.

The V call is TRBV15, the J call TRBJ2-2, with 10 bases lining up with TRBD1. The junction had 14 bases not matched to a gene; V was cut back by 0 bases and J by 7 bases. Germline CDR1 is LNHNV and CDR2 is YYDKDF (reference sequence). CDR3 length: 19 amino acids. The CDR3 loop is CATSRDYAPGTGAGGELFF. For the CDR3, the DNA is TGTGCCACCAGCAGAGATTACGCCCCCGGGACAGGGGCCGGCGGGGAGCTGTTTTTT.

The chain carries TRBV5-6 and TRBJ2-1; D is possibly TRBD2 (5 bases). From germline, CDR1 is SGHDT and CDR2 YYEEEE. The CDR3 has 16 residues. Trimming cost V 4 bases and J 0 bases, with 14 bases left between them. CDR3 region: CASSPPDWYSYNEQFF. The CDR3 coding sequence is TGTGCCAGCAGCCCGCCGGACTGGTACTCCTACAATGAGCAGTTCTTC.

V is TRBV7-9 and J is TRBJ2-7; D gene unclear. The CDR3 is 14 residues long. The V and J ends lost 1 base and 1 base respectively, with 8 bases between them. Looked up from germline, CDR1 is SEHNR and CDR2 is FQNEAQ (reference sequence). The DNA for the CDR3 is TGTGCCAGCAGCTTAGGGTACACATCCTACGAGCAGTACTTC. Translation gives CASSLGYTSYEQYF.

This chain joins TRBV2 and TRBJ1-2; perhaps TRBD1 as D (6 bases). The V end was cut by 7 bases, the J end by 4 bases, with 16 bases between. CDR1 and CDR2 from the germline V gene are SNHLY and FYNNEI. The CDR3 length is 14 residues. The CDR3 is CASTLQGRGYGYTF. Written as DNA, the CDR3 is TGTGCCAGCACACTACAGGGCCGGGGCTATGGCTACACCTTC.

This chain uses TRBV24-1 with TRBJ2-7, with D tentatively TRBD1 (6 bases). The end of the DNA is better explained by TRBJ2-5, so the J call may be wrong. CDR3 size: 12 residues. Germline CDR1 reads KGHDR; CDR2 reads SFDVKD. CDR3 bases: TGTGCCACGGGCAGGACAGCGGAGACCCAGTACTTC. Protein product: CATGRTAETQYF.